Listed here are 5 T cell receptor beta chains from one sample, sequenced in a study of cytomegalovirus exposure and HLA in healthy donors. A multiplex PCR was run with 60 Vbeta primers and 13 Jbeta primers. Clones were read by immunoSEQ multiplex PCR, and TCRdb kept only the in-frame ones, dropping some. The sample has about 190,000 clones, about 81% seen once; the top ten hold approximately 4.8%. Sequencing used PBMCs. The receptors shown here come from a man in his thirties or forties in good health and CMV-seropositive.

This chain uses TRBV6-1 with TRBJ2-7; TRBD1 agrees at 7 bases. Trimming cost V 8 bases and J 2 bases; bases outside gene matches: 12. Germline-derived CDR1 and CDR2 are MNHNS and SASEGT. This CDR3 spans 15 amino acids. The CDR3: CASRQGVANAYEQYF. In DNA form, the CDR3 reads TGTGCCAGCCGCCAGGGGGTGGCGAACGCCTACGAGCAGTACTTC.

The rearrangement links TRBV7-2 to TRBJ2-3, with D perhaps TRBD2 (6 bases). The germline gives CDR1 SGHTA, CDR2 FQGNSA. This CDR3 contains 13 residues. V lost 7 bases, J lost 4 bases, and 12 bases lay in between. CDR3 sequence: CASTRGAPDTQYF. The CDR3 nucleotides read TGTGCCAGCACCCGCGGGGCTCCAGATACGCAGTATTTT.

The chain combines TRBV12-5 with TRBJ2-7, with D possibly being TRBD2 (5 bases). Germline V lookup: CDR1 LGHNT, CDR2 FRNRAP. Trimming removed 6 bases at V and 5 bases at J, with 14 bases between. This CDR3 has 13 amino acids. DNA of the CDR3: TGTGCTAGTGGCTCCGAGGGTTCGAACGAGCAGTACTTC. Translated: CASGSEGSNEQYF.

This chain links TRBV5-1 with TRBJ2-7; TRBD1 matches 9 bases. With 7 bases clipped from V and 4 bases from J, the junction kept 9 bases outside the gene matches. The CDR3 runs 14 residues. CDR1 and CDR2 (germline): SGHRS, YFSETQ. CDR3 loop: CASSEQGAGYEQYF. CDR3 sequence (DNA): TGCGCCAGCTCCGAACAGGGGGCGGGATACGAGCAGTACTTC.

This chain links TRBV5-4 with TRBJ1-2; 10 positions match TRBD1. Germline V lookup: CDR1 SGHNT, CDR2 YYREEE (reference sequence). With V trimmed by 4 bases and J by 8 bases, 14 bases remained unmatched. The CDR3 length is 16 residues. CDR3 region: CASSRRDRGTAAGYTF. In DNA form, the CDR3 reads TGTGCCAGCAGCCGCCGGGACAGGGGTACGGCTGCGGGCTACACCTTC.